This T cell receptor beta chain was profiled in a study of cytomegalovirus exposure and HLA in healthy donors. PCR primers comprised 60 Vbeta and 13 Jbeta primers. Data came from immunoSEQ multiplex PCR; TCRdb stores just in-frame clones and leaves some out. Its table lists 150,000 or so clones. This sequence originates from a woman aged 55-69 years in good health and CMV-seronegative. The material sequenced was PBMCs.

The CDR3: CASSYGADPEVEPQHF. As DNA, the CDR3 is TGTGCCAGCAGTTATGGGGCGGATCCCGAGGTGGAGCCCCAGCATTTT. The chain carries TRBV27 and TRBJ1-5, with a tentative D call TRBD1 (5 bases). The V end lost 4 bases, the J end lost 8 bases, and 21 bases lay between the germline ends. Germline CDR1 reads MNHEY; CDR2 reads SMNVEV (reference sequence). The CDR3 spans 16 residues.